The rows below give T cell receptor beta chains drawn from one sample of a study of T cells in Graves' hyperthyroidism and ophthalmopathy. TCRdb processed the multiplex PCR reads anew with MiXCR; each CDR3 protein has one entry. The sample lists about 640,000 distinct CDR3 sequences, under 25% seen once, with roughly a third in the top ten. Sample: blood. The receptors originated from a man aged 25 to 45 with Graves' ophthalmopathy. The CDR3 runs from the conserved cysteine through the conserved F or W. The order of the fields is D gene, V gene, J gene, clone size, CDR3 protein, CDR3 DNA. A D gene is named only where the DNA matches it firmly. The size field is filled for only some rows; it gives once, few, many or a size class.

TRBD2	TRBV3-1	TRBJ2-1	few	CASSSSYTGTSGRVGQFF	TGTGCCAGCAGCTCATCATATACCGGGACTAGCGGGAGGGTTGGGCAGTTCTTC
-	TRBV28	TRBJ2-2	few	CASSFKRTGELFF	TGTGCCAGCAGTTTTAAAAGGACCGGGGAGCTGTTTTTT
-	TRBV28	TRBJ1-2	-	CASKAGAGYTF	TGTGCCAGCAAGGCAGGGGCTGGCTACACCTTC
TRBD2	TRBV14	TRBJ2-1	-	CASSHLSGRNNEQFF	TGTGCCAGCAGCCATCTTTCCGGGAGGAACAATGAGCAGTTCTTC
-	TRBV6-2/TRBV6-3	TRBJ1-5	-	CASSGGGQPQHF	TGTGCCAGCAGTGGAGGAGGACAGCCCCAGCATTTT
-	TRBV12-3/TRBV12-4	TRBJ2-7	many	CASSLLEISYEQYF	TGTGCCAGCAGTCTATTAGAGATCTCCTACGAGCAGTACTTC
-	TRBV5-1	TRBJ1-2	few	CASTTTGAPQGENYGYTF	TGCGCCAGCACCACAACGGGGGCTCCCCAGGGTGAGAACTATGGCTACACCTTC
-	TRBV5-1	TRBJ1-5	many	CASSPTGYSNQPQHF	TGCGCCAGCAGCCCAACAGGGTATAGCAATCAGCCCCAGCATTTT
-	TRBV11-2	TRBJ1-4	-	CASSPTGESNEKLFF	TGTGCCAGCAGCCCCACAGGCGAAAGTAATGAAAAACTGTTTTTT
TRBD1	TRBV20-1	TRBJ2-7	-	CSARPGQGLSYEQYF	TGCAGTGCTAGACCTGGACAGGGCCTCTCCTACGAGCAGTACTTC
-	TRBV7-6	TRBJ2-1	-	CASSSWGTNEQFF	TGTGCCAGCAGCAGCTGGGGGACCAATGAGCAGTTCTTC
-	TRBV6-2/TRBV6-3	TRBJ1-1	few	CASSYSQGHLNTEAFF	TGTGCCAGCAGTTACTCGCAGGGGCATTTGAACACTGAAGCTTTCTTT
-	TRBV28	TRBJ2-1	-	CASSPSLGEQFF	TGTGCCAGCAGTCCGTCATTGGGGGAGCAGTTCTTC
-	TRBV5-1	TRBJ2-1	few	CASSFRDRGVRNEQFF	TGCGCCAGCAGCTTTAGGGACCGCGGAGTACGGAATGAGCAGTTCTTC
TRBD1	TRBV28	TRBJ2-5	few	CASSLSTGGAVGETQYF	TGTGCCAGCAGTTTATCGACAGGGGGCGCGGTGGGGGAGACCCAGTACTTC
-	TRBV12-3/TRBV12-4	TRBJ2-1	many	CASSLDVWGVNDEQFF	TGTGCCAGCAGTTTAGATGTTTGGGGAGTCAATGATGAGCAGTTCTTC
-	TRBV28	TRBJ2-5	-	CASKKWEETQYF	TGTGCCAGCAAAAAGTGGGAAGAGACCCAGTACTTC
-	TRBV30	TRBJ2-3	many	CAWSAGTSTDTQYF	TGTGCCTGGAGCGCCGGGACTAGCACAGATACGCAGTATTTT
TRBD1	TRBV18	TRBJ2-7	-	CASSPLGDRDHEQYF	TGTGCCAGCTCACCTTTAGGAGACAGGGACCACGAGCAGTACTTC
-	TRBV27	TRBJ2-1	-	CASSLYYTYEQFF	TGTGCCAGCAGTTTATACTACACCTACGAGCAGTTCTTC
-	TRBV18	TRBJ2-2	-	CASSPPTDTGELFF	TGTGCCAGCTCACCACCAACGGACACCGGGGAGCTGTTTTTT
-	TRBV5-1	TRBJ1-3	many	CASRDTDSGNTIYF	TGCGCCAGCAGAGACACGGACTCTGGAAACACCATATATTTT
-	TRBV6-1	TRBJ2-3	-	CASTKVGSDTQYF	TGTGCCAGCACCAAGGTGGGGTCTGATACGCAGTATTTT
-	TRBV27	TRBJ2-1	-	CASSFGGESYNEQFF	TGTGCCAGCAGTTTTGGCGGGGAATCCTACAATGAGCAGTTCTTC
-	TRBV5-6	TRBJ1-1	-	CASSLGGRWPEAFF	TGTGCCAGCAGCTTGGGTGGGAGGTGGCCTGAAGCTTTCTTT
-	TRBV27	TRBJ2-1	-	CASSLLGADEQFF	TGTGCCAGCAGTTTACTCGGGGCCGATGAGCAGTTCTTC
TRBD2	TRBV29-1	TRBJ2-7	-	CSVAGTRSHEQYF	TGCAGCGTTGCCGGGACTAGGTCCCACGAGCAGTACTTC
-	TRBV28	TRBJ1-2	many	CASSLSGYITYYGYTF	TGTGCCAGCAGTTTATCAGGGTACATAACCTACTATGGCTACACCTTC
-	TRBV18	TRBJ1-1	many	CASSPRAGMNTEAFF	TGTGCCAGCTCACCACGGGCGGGTATGAACACTGAAGCTTTCTTT
TRBD2	TRBV11-2	TRBJ2-1	many	CASSLAGLDNEQFF	TGTGCCAGCAGCTTAGCGGGACTAGACAATGAGCAGTTCTTC
TRBD2	TRBV11-2	TRBJ2-3	many	CASSLELLAGVAFTDTQYF	TGTGCCAGCAGCTTAGAGCTATTAGCGGGAGTCGCTTTCACAGATACGCAGTATTTT
-	TRBV7-9	TRBJ1-1	-	CASSFSGDPEAFF	TGTGCCAGCAGCTTTAGTGGAGACCCTGAAGCTTTCTTT
-	TRBV28	TRBJ2-7	-	CASIGEGTYEQYF	TGTGCCAGCATTGGAGAGGGGACCTACGAGCAGTACTTC
-	TRBV4-2	TRBJ2-2	-	CASSQDWGNTGELFF	TGTGCCAGCAGCCAAGATTGGGGGAACACCGGGGAGCTGTTTTTT
TRBD1	TRBV20-1	TRBJ2-7	few	CSARPPQGVSYEQYF	TGCAGTGCTAGGCCCCCGCAGGGGGTCTCCTACGAGCAGTACTTC
TRBD2	TRBV3-1	TRBJ2-1	many	CASSHLAGDPYNEQFF	TGTGCCAGCAGCCATCTAGCGGGAGACCCCTACAATGAGCAGTTCTTC